The 22 T cell receptor beta chains presented below share a single source sample, sequenced in a study of early T cells in non-severe SARS-CoV-2 infection. TCRdb reprocessed the 5' RACE reads via MiXCR and lists one record per CDR3 protein. The sample holds about 45,000 distinct CDR3 sequences, 12% seen once. Sequencing was carried out using whole blood. The receptors derive from an adult who was a healthcare worker with PCR-confirmed SARS-CoV-2 infection or an uninfected control (not recorded which).

The CDR3 protein is CASNGGQGKNEQFF. Written as DNA, the CDR3 is TGTGCCAGCAATGGGGGACAGGGAAAGAATGAGCAGTTCTTC. The rearrangement uses TRBV3-1 and TRBJ2-1; 9 nucleotides line up with TRBD1. The CDR3 consists of 14 residues. The ends lost 7 bases at V and 7 bases at J; junction bases unmatched: 8. Germline V gives CDR1 LGHDT, CDR2 YNNKEL (reference sequence).

The chain couples TRBV20-1 to TRBJ2-3; 12 positions match TRBD2. Germline V gene data show CDR1 as DFQATT and CDR2 as SNEGSKA (reference sequence). Losses at the gene ends were 0 bases for V and 0 bases for J; bases not matched to a gene: 10. This CDR3 has 19 residues. The CDR3 nucleotides read TGCAGTGCTAGAGATTCTGGACTAGCGGGAACCACTAGCACAGATACGCAGTATTTT. Amino acid sequence: CSARDSGLAGTTSTDTQYF.

V is TRBV7-2 and J is TRBJ2-3; D call uncertain. V was shortened by 6 bases and J by 2 bases, with 15 bases between the two germline ends. The germline V gene has CDR1 SGHTA and CDR2 FQGNSA. The CDR3 has 15 residues. CDR3: CASRSLGGDTDTQYF. CDR3 in DNA: TGTGCCAGCAGATCCCTCGGTGGGGACACAGATACGCAGTATTTT.

This clonotype came up a few times. V gene TRBV6-6 combines with J gene TRBJ2-7, with 8 bases aligning to TRBD1. Looked up from germline, CDR1 is MNHNY and CDR2 is SVGAGI (reference sequence). V gave up 6 bases and J gave up 4 bases; unmatched junction bases: 17. The CDR3 loop spans 17 amino acids. The CDR3 region is CASSSGQGRGAAYEQYF. The CDR3 nucleotides read TGTGCCAGCAGCAGCGGACAGGGAAGAGGTGCGGCTTACGAGCAGTACTTC.

The table lists this clonotype with many counts. The chain links TRBV6-1 to TRBJ2-3; 12 nucleotides match TRBD2. CDR1 MNHNS and CDR2 SASEGT come from the germline V gene. The CDR3 extends over 14 amino acids. V shed 6 bases, J shed 10 bases, and the junction held 8 bases outside the gene matches. As DNA, the CDR3 is TGTGCCAGCAGGCCCCTAGCGGGGGGGAGGGCGCAGTATTTT. Translated: CASRPLAGGRAQYF.

This clonotype was detected ten times or more. The rearrangement links TRBV7-2 to TRBJ2-7; no definite D call. Trimming cost V 4 bases and J 1 base, with 14 bases left between them. Germline assignment: CDR1 SGHTA and CDR2 FQGNSA. The CDR3 length is 15 residues. CDR3 coding DNA: TGTGCCAGCAGCTCGATAACGGAAGGTTCCTACGAGCAGTACTTC. It codes for CASSSITEGSYEQYF.

This clonotype was seen ten or more times. The rearrangement links TRBV13 to TRBJ1-6; 9 bases fit TRBD1. Trimming removed 1 base from V and 7 bases from J; junction bases left unmatched: 5. From germline, CDR1 is PRHDT and CDR2 FYEKMQ (reference sequence). CDR3 length: 16 amino acids. CDR3 DNA sequence: TGTGCCAGCAGCTTAGTTTTGGGACAGGGAAATTCACCCCTCCACTTT. This translates into CASSLVLGQGNSPLHF.

This clonotype has a count of ten or more. The chain combines TRBV12-3 or TRBV12-4 with TRBJ1-1; no definite D call. Trimming stripped 8 bases from V and 1 base from J, with 5 bases between. CDR3 length: 11 amino acids. CDR3 bases: TGTGCCAGCTTGAGGAACACTGAAGCTTTCTTT. Its protein is CASLRNTEAFF.

The J gene is TRBJ2-4, the V gene TRBV20-1; D call uncertain. V was cut by 4 bases and J by 0 bases, with 7 bases left in between. Germline V CDR1 and CDR2: DFQATT, SNEGSKA (reference sequence). This CDR3 region has 13 residues. CDR3 amino acids: CSAKDLAKNIQYF. The DNA of the CDR3 is TGCAGTGCTAAAGATCTAGCCAAAAACATTCAGTACTTC.

This clonotype has a count of ten or more. The rearrangement links TRBV5-1 to TRBJ2-7, with 11 positions matching TRBD2. Germline V gene lookup returns CDR1 SGHRS and CDR2 YFSETQ. This CDR3 region has 16 residues. V shed 4 bases and J 5 bases; nucleotides not matched to a gene: 11. CDR3 nucleotide sequence: TGCGCCAGCAGCGTACTCCCGACTAGCGGGGCCCACGAGCAGTACTTC. Encoded protein: CASSVLPTSGAHEQYF.

The rearrangement joins TRBV27 to TRBJ1-3, with 7 bases fitting TRBD1. Germline lookup yields CDR1 MNHEY and CDR2 SMNVEV (reference sequence). V shed 6 bases, J shed 1 base, and the junction held 12 bases outside the gene matches. The CDR3 consists of 17 residues. Here the CDR3 reads CASSSIGQATSGNTIYF. CDR3 nucleotide sequence: TGTGCCAGCAGCTCGATCGGACAGGCAACTTCTGGAAACACCATATATTTT.

In its sample, this clonotype was seen many times. As DNA, the CDR3 is TGTGCCAGCAGCTTAAACAGGCTCTATGGCTACACCTTC. This gives the protein CASSLNRLYGYTF. J is TRBJ1-2 and V is TRBV11-2, with a weak D call TRBD1 (5 bases). The germline V and J ends were trimmed by 2 bases and 4 bases, with 8 bases remaining between them. Germline V gives CDR1 SGHAT, CDR2 FQNNGV. This CDR3 has 13 residues.

The sample holds many counts of this clonotype. The chain combines TRBV5-1 with TRBJ1-2, with TRBD1 identical over 10 bases. The CDR3 is 14 amino acids. Per the germline V gene, CDR1 is SGHRS and CDR2 is YFSETQ. Trimming removed 4 bases from V and 2 bases from J; junction bases left unmatched: 2. CDR3 nucleotides: TGCGCCAGCAGCCCGGGACAGGGGAACTATGGCTACACCTTC. It yields the protein CASSPGQGNYGYTF.

The chain uses TRBV20-1 and TRBJ2-1; no firm D call. Trimming cost V 4 bases and J 6 bases, with 4 bases left between them. This CDR3 comprises 10 residues. Germline CDR1 is DFQATT and CDR2 is SNEGSKA (reference sequence). The CDR3 DNA follows: TGCAGTGCTACGATCAATGAGCAGTTCTTC. Translating it yields CSATINEQFF.

The chain combines TRBV7-2 with TRBJ2-1; D might be TRBD2 (7 bases). The CDR3 has 14 residues. Germline V gene lookup returns CDR1 SGHTA and CDR2 FQGNSA. V was shortened by 7 bases and J by 10 bases, with 20 bases between the two germline ends. The CDR3 region has the DNA TGTGCCAGCACCCGGGGGGCCCAGTGGGGAGAGCAGTTCTTC. Its protein product is CASTRGAQWGEQFF.

The chain is built from TRBV2 and TRBJ1-6; 10 bases map to TRBD1. Trimming took 8 bases from V and 1 from J; bases not matched to a gene: 2. The germline V gene encodes CDR1 SNHLY and CDR2 FYNNEI. The CDR3 runs 15 residues. CDR3 sequence reads: CASRDRGSYNSPLHF. Here the CDR3 DNA reads TGTGCCAGCCGGGACAGGGGTTCCTATAATTCACCCCTCCACTTT. Based on the CDR3 plus reference TRBV2 and TRBJ1-6, the full variable domain is EPEVTQTPSHQVTQMGQEVILRCVPISNHLYFYWYRQILGQKVEFLVSFYNNEISEKSEIFDDQFSVERPDGSNFTLKIRSTKLEDSAMYFCASRDRGSYNSPLHFGNGTRLTVT.

The sample holds one count of this clonotype. The rearrangement joins TRBV28 to TRBJ2-7, with D tentatively TRBD2 (8 bases). CDR1 is MDHEN, CDR2 SYDVKM, per germline. The V gene lost 7 bases and the J gene lost 5 bases, with 24 bases spanning the gap. CDR3 length equals 16 residues. For the CDR3, the DNA is TGTGCCAGCACTCTCCCGGGGGGGGACAGAGCCCACGAGCAGTACTTC. It specifies CASTLPGGDRAHEQYF.

This clonotype was recorded at least ten times. The J gene is TRBJ2-2, the V gene TRBV6-1, with 8 bases fitting TRBD1. Germline lookup yields CDR1 MNHNS and CDR2 SASEGT. The CDR3 runs to 13 residues. With V trimmed by 3 bases and J by 12 bases, 6 bases remained unmatched. The DNA for the CDR3 is TGTGCCAGCAGTGAGCGGACAGGGTTGAAGCTGTTTTTT. Encoded protein: CASSERTGLKLFF.

This clonotype showed up just a few times. The V and J genes are TRBV7-3 and TRBJ2-5; 7 positions match TRBD2. V shed 4 bases and J 2 bases; nucleotides not matched to a gene: 4. The CDR3 contains 14 residues. Germline V gives CDR1 SGHTA, CDR2 FQGTGA. For the CDR3, the DNA is TGTGCCAGCAGCTCCGGACTAGATCAAGAGACCCAGTACTTC. It codes for CASSSGLDQETQYF.

This clonotype was picked up many times. V gene TRBV7-8 combines with J gene TRBJ2-2; D is possibly TRBD2 (5 bases). The CDR3 runs 17 residues. Looked up from germline, CDR1 is SGHVS and CDR2 is FQNEAQ. V shed 0 bases and J shed 4 bases, with 15 bases lying between them. CDR3 nucleotides: TGTGCCAGCAGCTTAGCGAGGGCACCCGCTCGCACCGGGGAGCTGTTTTTT. Translating it yields CASSLARAPARTGELFF.

This clonotype was seen a few times. The V call is TRBV4-3, the J call TRBJ2-7; D perhaps matches TRBD1 (5 bases). This CDR3 contains 15 residues. Trimming took 3 bases from V and 0 from J, leaving 12 bases between them. Per germline, CDR1 LGHNA and CDR2 YSLEER. CDR3 bases: TGCGCCAGCAGCCAGTCACGAAGGGGCTCCTACGAGCAGTACTTC. This translates into CASSQSRRGSYEQYF.

This clonotype was observed a handful of times. This chain uses TRBV19 with TRBJ1-3; 7 nucleotides agree with TRBD1. This CDR3 comprises 17 residues. Trimming removed 4 bases from V and 4 bases from J; junction bases left unmatched: 13. Germline V CDR1 and CDR2: LNHDA, SQIVND (reference sequence). The CDR3 loop is CASSTSGTAGSGNTIYF. The CDR3 DNA follows: TGTGCCAGTAGTACCTCGGGGACAGCCGGCTCCGGAAACACCATATATTTT.